One and the same sample provided the 22 T cell receptor beta chains below, sequenced in a study of blood T cells in healthy people across ages. The authors ran a second PCR of roughly 6 to 12 cycles using a sample-barcoded 5' primer and a J-beta primer mix. TCRdb passed the 5' RACE reads through MiXCR, listing each CDR3 protein once. Here the sample spans 1.5 million to 2 million distinct CDR3 sequences, just under 50% being singletons. Sequencing input: blood. These receptors came from a woman aged 40 to 55 in good health.

This clonotype was picked up a small number of times. The genes are TRBV20-1 and TRBJ2-5; 9 bases agree with TRBD1. The CDR3 covers 16 residues. Germline V gene data show CDR1 as DFQATT and CDR2 as SNEGSKA (reference sequence). V was clipped by 0 bases and J by 7 bases; unmatched bases: 12. CDR3 in DNA: TGCAGTGCTAGAGATAGAGCCCGGACAGGGGCCGGGACCCAGTACTTC. It translates to CSARDRARTGAGTQYF.

This clonotype was seen a few times. This sequence joins TRBV12-3 or TRBV12-4 and TRBJ2-3; 8 nucleotides agree with TRBD2. The CDR3 spans 13 residues. Trimming at V came to 5 bases and at J to 6 bases, leaving 4 bases not matched to a gene. CDR3 sequence reads: CASSRGLVDTQYF. CDR3 nucleotide sequence: TGTGCCAGCAGTAGGGGACTAGTTGATACGCAGTATTTT.

Comment on this clonotype: At one of its ends the junction is not consistent with the germline gene, which may arise from a read error. V is TRBV14 and J is TRBJ2-6, with no clear D. Germline lookup yields CDR1 SGHDN and CDR2 FVKESK. The CDR3 has 14 residues. Written as DNA, the CDR3 is TGTACCAGCAGCCGGAACTCTGGGGCCAACGTCCTGACTTTC. This translates into CTSSRNSGANVLTF.

In DNA form, the CDR3 reads TGCGCCAGCAGCCAAGATCTGAACGGAGGGTTCAATGAGCAGTTCTTC. Translated: CASSQDLNGGFNEQFF. V is TRBV4-3 and J is TRBJ2-1; possibly TRBD2 for D (6 bases). V shed 0 bases and J shed 6 bases, with 15 bases lying between them. The germline V gene has CDR1 LGHNA and CDR2 YSLEER. The CDR3 loop spans 16 amino acids.

The genes are TRBV5-1 and TRBJ2-1; TRBD2 might be the D (5 bases). Germline V CDR1 and CDR2: SGHRS, YFSETQ. This CDR3 is 17 amino acids long. Trimming stripped 2 bases from V and 4 bases from J, with 19 bases between. The CDR3 loop is CASSLPTSLGRYNEQFF. CDR3 nucleotide sequence: TGCGCCAGCAGCTTACCCACTAGTCTCGGAAGGTACAATGAGCAGTTCTTC.

The chain joins TRBV28 to TRBJ1-4; D is unresolved. The CDR3 sequence is 11 residues long. With 6 bases removed from V and 4 bases from J, the gap between germline ends came to 3 bases. Germline V lookup: CDR1 MDHEN, CDR2 SYDVKM. The CDR3 DNA reads TGTGCCAGCAGATATAATGAAAAACTGTTTTTT. Protein: CASRYNEKLFF.

As regards this clonotype: At one of its ends the junction is not consistent with the germline gene, which may arise from a read error. This chain joins TRBV12-3 or TRBV12-4 and TRBJ2-5; the D gene is possibly TRBD2 (6 bases). The CDR3 covers 14 residues. CDR3 residues: CASSVAELSSEQYF. CDR3 bases: TGTGCCAGCAGTGTAGCGGAGTTGAGCTCAGAGCAGTACTTC.

V gene TRBV20-1 combines with J gene TRBJ2-1, with TRBD2 as a possible D gene (5 bases). Germline V CDR1 and CDR2: DFQATT, SNEGSKA (reference sequence). With 5 bases removed from V and 4 bases from J, the gap between germline ends came to 15 bases. The CDR3 runs to 14 residues. The CDR3 DNA follows: TGCAGTGCTTCCTCAGGACTTATTTACAATGAGCAGTTCTTC. Translating gives CSASSGLIYNEQFF.

The genes are TRBV5-1 and TRBJ1-1, with D hard to call. CDR1 SGHRS and CDR2 YFSETQ come from the germline V gene. Trimming shortened V by 4 bases and J by 4 bases, and 20 bases separated the two germline ends. CDR3 size: 16 residues. Here the CDR3 reads CASSPRAGPWSTEAFF. DNA for the CDR3: TGCGCCAGCAGCCCCCGTGCAGGACCCTGGAGCACTGAAGCTTTCTTT. Together with reference TRBV5-1 and TRBJ1-1, the CDR3 gives the full variable domain: KAGVTQTPRYLIKTRGQQVTLSCSPISGHRSVSWYQQTPGQGLQFLFEYFSETQRNKGNFPGRFSGRQFSNSRSEMNVSTLELGDSALYLCASSPRAGPWSTEAFFGQGTRLTVV.

V and J are TRBV27 and TRBJ2-3; no definite D call. CDR1 is MNHEY and CDR2 is SMNVEV in the germline V gene (reference sequence). This CDR3 is 14 amino acids long. Trimming pared 2 bases from V and 5 bases from J, leaving 11 bases between. The CDR3 region has the DNA TGTGCCAGCAGTTTAGGGCTCTCGGGAGATACGCAGTATTTT. Residues: CASSLGLSGDTQYF.

The V gene is TRBV28, the J gene TRBJ2-5; possibly TRBD2 for D (5 bases). The J call may be in error: the DNA end matches TRBJ2-7 better. Per germline, CDR1 MDHEN and CDR2 SYDVKM. This CDR3 has 14 amino acids. CDR3 in amino acids: CASSSEGLGGEQYF. The CDR3 DNA sequence: TGTGCCAGCAGTTCCGAAGGCCTCGGAGGCGAGCAGTACTTC.

The chain employs TRBV20-1 and TRBJ2-5, with TRBD1 as a possible D gene (6 bases). With 4 bases removed from V and 3 bases from J, the gap between germline ends came to 15 bases. The CDR3 loop spans 14 amino acids. The germline V gene has CDR1 DFQATT and CDR2 SNEGSKA (reference sequence). The CDR3 DNA sequence: TGCAGTGCTAAGGCTTTGAACAGGGAAGAGACCCAGTACTTC. It codes for CSAKALNREETQYF.

The V call is TRBV28, the J call TRBJ2-3; D is perhaps TRBD1 (6 bases). The V end was cut by 5 bases, the J end by 2 bases, with 14 bases between. Germline-derived CDR1 and CDR2 are MDHEN and SYDVKM. The CDR3 has 15 residues. In DNA, the CDR3 is TGTGCCAGCAGTCTGGACAGTGCCCCCACAGATACGCAGTATTTT. This encodes CASSLDSAPTDTQYF.

A single count supports this clonotype. Mismatch with germline at one junction end may stem from a read error. The chain is built from TRBV6-5 and TRBJ1-2; tentatively, D is TRBD1 (6 bases). The germline V gene encodes CDR1 MNHEY and CDR2 SVGAGI. This CDR3 has 15 amino acids. The CDR3 reads CASSYEFQGNYGCTF. CDR3 DNA sequence: TGTGCCAGCAGTTACGAATTCCAGGGGAACTATGGCTGCACCTTC.

To note about this clonotype: Sequence at one end of the junction differs from germline and may be a read error. The rearrangement joins TRBV6-5 to TRBJ2-3, with D perhaps TRBD1 or TRBD2 (5 bases each). Germline-derived CDR1 and CDR2 are MNHEY and SVGAGI. This CDR3 spans 15 amino acids. CDR3 coding DNA: TGTGCCAGCAGTTACGAGGACTCCCGCACAGGTACGCAGTATTTT. Protein sequence: CASSYEDSRTGTQYF.

The J gene is TRBJ2-7, the V gene TRBV29-1, with 8 bases matching TRBD1. The trim removed 8 bases at V and 7 bases at J, leaving 19 bases unmatched. Germline V gives CDR1 SQVTM, CDR2 ANQGSEA. This CDR3 region has 15 residues. The CDR3 loop reads CSTDTGTGIRNEQYF. CDR3 bases: TGCAGCACGGACACCGGGACAGGAATTAGGAATGAGCAGTACTTC.

This chain links TRBV7-9 with TRBJ1-6; TRBD1 is a possible D gene (5 bases). CDR1 SEHNR and CDR2 FQNEAQ come from the germline V gene (reference sequence). CDR3 length: 16 residues. V lost 5 bases and J lost 9, with 20 bases in between. CDR3 sequence reads: CASSIHSRGISSPLHF. The CDR3 DNA is TGTGCCAGCAGCATTCACAGTAGGGGTATTTCTTCACCCCTCCACTTT.

The chain joins TRBV10-3 to TRBJ1-2, with D unresolved. This CDR3 contains 18 residues. The V gene's germline CDR1 is ENHRY and CDR2 SYGVKD. The V and J ends lost 6 bases and 0 bases respectively, with 23 bases between them. The CDR3 nucleotides read TGTGCCATCAGCGAAGGCCGTGGTTCGAATAGATCTAACTATGGCTACACCTTC. This gives the protein CAISEGRGSNRSNYGYTF.

The chain couples TRBV28 to TRBJ2-7; D not resolved. Germline V gene sequence: CDR1 MDHEN, CDR2 SYDVKM. Trimming removed 2 bases from V and 2 bases from J, with 16 bases in between. CDR3 size: 16 residues. CDR3 sequence (DNA): TGTGCCAGCAGTTTACCTGACACTCTTCTTCCCTACGAGCAGTACTTC. Its protein is CASSLPDTLLPYEQYF.

V gene TRBV28 combines with J gene TRBJ2-3, with a weak D call TRBD2 (5 bases). Looked up from germline, CDR1 is MDHEN and CDR2 is SYDVKM. CDR3 length: 14 residues. V lost 6 bases and J 6 bases, leaving 16 bases between the germline ends. Here the CDR3 DNA reads TGTGCCAGCAGCAAGGTCGCGAGGGCTGATACGCAGTATTTT. Protein: CASSKVARADTQYF.

The chain employs TRBV5-1 and TRBJ2-6; D is perhaps TRBD1 or TRBD2 (6 bases each). Trimming cost V 4 bases and J 0 bases, with 8 bases left between them. From germline, CDR1 is SGHRS and CDR2 YFSETQ. This CDR3 spans 15 amino acids. CDR3 in DNA: TGCGCCAGCAGCCGGGGGCACTCTGGGGCCAACGTCCTGACTTTC. Its protein product is CASSRGHSGANVLTF.

The CDR3 DNA is TGTGCCAGCAGCGAGGGGGACGATTCCTACGAGCAGTACTTC. Translated: CASSEGDDSYEQYF. V and J are TRBV9 and TRBJ2-7; maybe TRBD1 (6 bases). The CDR3 contains 14 residues. The V gene's germline CDR1 is SGDLS and CDR2 YYNGEE. Trimming left V 3 bases short and J 1 base short, with 11 bases between.